Below are 8 T cell receptor beta chains sequenced from a single sample in a study of T cell clones after liver transplantation. The assay was immunoSEQ multiplex PCR, and TCRdb's table has in-frame clones only and misses some. This sample has about 75,000 clones, with 84% found just once. The sequencing here drew on CD4+ T cells from blood, taken 48 months after liver transplant. All receptors come from a human patient who received a liver transplant. The graft donor may account for some of the T cells.

The chain links TRBV4-2 to TRBJ2-3; the D gene could be TRBD1 or TRBD2 (5 bases each). The CDR3 consists of 16 residues. Trimming took 1 base from V and 6 from J, leaving 17 bases between them. Germline lookup yields CDR1 LGHNA and CDR2 YNFKEQ. The CDR3 DNA reads as TGTGCCAGCAGCCAAGGGGATGGGGTGGGACCCGATACGCAGTATTTT. It is translated as CASSQGDGVGPDTQYF.

V usage is TRBV30 and J usage is TRBJ1-3; D call uncertain. The V gene lost 8 bases and the J gene lost 0 bases, with 8 bases spanning the gap. The CDR3 has 12 amino acids. From germline, CDR1 is GTSNPN and CDR2 SVGIG (reference sequence). CDR3 nucleotides: TGTGCCGCCGGGCGCTCTGGAAACACCATATATTTT. Translated: CAAGRSGNTIYF. Full variable domain (rest looked up from reference TRBV30 and TRBJ1-3): SQTIHQWPATLVQPVGSPLSLECTVEGTSNPNLYWYRQAAGRGLQLLFYSVGIGQISSEVPQNLSASRPQDRQFILSSKKLLLSDSGFYLCAAGRSGNTIYFGEGSWLTVV.

The V call is TRBV19, the J call TRBJ1-4; tentatively, D is TRBD1 (6 bases). V shed 6 bases and J shed 6 bases, with 14 bases lying between them. The CDR3 sequence is 14 residues long. Looked up from germline, CDR1 is LNHDA and CDR2 is SQIVND (reference sequence). The CDR3 sequence: CASRLQGSDEKLFF. CDR3 nucleotides: TGTGCCAGTAGACTACAGGGCTCGGATGAAAAACTGTTTTTT.

The chain is built from TRBV5-1 and TRBJ2-7, with TRBD2 as a possible D gene (5 bases). V was trimmed by 1 base and J by 9 bases, leaving 14 bases between them. This CDR3 region has 13 residues. Germline V CDR1 and CDR2: SGHRS, YFSETQ. CDR3 sequence: CASSLLTADSQYF. CDR3 DNA sequence: TGCGCCAGCAGCTTGCTGACCGCGGACTCGCAGTACTTC.

This clone has just one count. The CDR3 DNA reads TGTGCCAGTAGCGCCGGGACAGGGGGTATCGGCTACACCTTC. This sequence encodes CASSAGTGGIGYTF. The V and J genes are TRBV19 and TRBJ1-2; 11 nucleotides align to TRBD1. J lost 8 bases, V lost 6 bases, and 8 bases had no gene match. Germline CDR1 is LNHDA and CDR2 is SQIVND (reference sequence). The CDR3 is 14 amino acids.

The rearrangement joins TRBV7-2 to TRBJ2-1, with TRBD2 identical over 7 bases. V shed 2 bases and J 8 bases; nucleotides not matched to a gene: 12. This CDR3 contains 16 residues. Germline-derived CDR1 and CDR2 are SGHTA and FQGNSA. The chain's CDR3 is CASSLIARGVGDEQFF. CDR3 sequence (DNA): TGTGCCAGCAGCTTAATTGCTCGGGGGGTTGGCGATGAGCAGTTCTTC.

This clone was seen once. This chain uses TRBV11-2 with TRBJ2-1; D is possibly TRBD1 (5 bases). CDR1 is SGHAT and CDR2 is FQNNGV in the germline V gene. Between the trimmed V and J ends, which lost 2 bases and 10 bases, there was a span of 9 bases. CDR3 size: 12 residues. CDR3 in amino acids: CASSLIRTEQFF. Written as DNA, the CDR3 is TGTGCCAGCAGCTTAATCAGGACAGAGCAGTTCTTC.

This chain joins TRBV25-1 and TRBJ2-7; D may match TRBD1 or TRBD2 (5 bases each). The V gene's germline CDR1 is MGHDK and CDR2 SYGVNS. CDR3 size: 17 residues. The V end was cut by 1 base, the J end by 2 bases, with 18 bases between. CDR3 DNA: TGTGCCAGCAGTGAATTAATAGGGAGTAGGGGCGCCTACGAGCAGTACTTC. Protein: CASSELIGSRGAYEQYF.